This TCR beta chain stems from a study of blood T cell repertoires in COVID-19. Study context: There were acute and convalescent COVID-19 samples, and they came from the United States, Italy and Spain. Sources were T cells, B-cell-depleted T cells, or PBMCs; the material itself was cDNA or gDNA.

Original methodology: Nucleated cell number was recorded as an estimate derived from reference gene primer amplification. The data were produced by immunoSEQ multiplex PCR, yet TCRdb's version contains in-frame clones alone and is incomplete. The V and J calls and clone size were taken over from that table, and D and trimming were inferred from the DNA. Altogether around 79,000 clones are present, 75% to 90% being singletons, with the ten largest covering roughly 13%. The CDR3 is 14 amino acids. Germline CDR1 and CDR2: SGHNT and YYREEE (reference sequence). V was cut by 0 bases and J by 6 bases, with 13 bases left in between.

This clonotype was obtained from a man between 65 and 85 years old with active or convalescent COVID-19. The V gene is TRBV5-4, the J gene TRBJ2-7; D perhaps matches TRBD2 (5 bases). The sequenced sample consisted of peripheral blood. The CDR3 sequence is CASSLGRHGGEQYF. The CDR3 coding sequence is TGTGCCAGCAGCTTGGGGCGCCACGGAGGCGAGCAGTACTTC.